A single sample is the source of the 14 T cell receptor beta chains below, sequenced in a study of radiotherapy plus CTLA-4 blockade in lung cancer. Method: immunoSEQ multiplex PCR; TCRdb's copy keeps in-frame clones and lacks some. The sample records roughly 30,000 clones, roughly four fifths being singletons. Sequences were derived from peripheral blood, sampled from a patient treated with radiotherapy plus ipilimumab. All receptors come from a human donor with non-small cell lung cancer that progressed on radiotherapy plus ipilimumab.

This chain joins TRBV11-2 and TRBJ1-1; tentative D call: TRBD1 (6 bases). This CDR3 spans 15 amino acids. The germline V and J ends were trimmed by 4 bases and 8 bases, with 20 bases remaining between them. The V gene's germline CDR1 is SGHAT and CDR2 FQNNGV. The CDR3 spells CASSWGWGGGTEAFF. The CDR3 DNA reads TGTGCCAGCAGCTGGGGTTGGGGGGGCGGTACAGAAGCTTTCTTT.

As regards this clone: Other DNA sequences of this sample code for an identical CDR3. The chain recombines TRBV5-6 with TRBJ1-4; 9 nucleotides align to TRBD1. This CDR3 is built from 15 residues. V shed 2 bases and J 6 bases; nucleotides not matched to a gene: 5. In germline, CDR1 is SGHDT, CDR2 YYEEEE. The CDR3 bases are TGTGCCAGCAGCTTTATGGGACAGGGCTATGAAAAACTGTTTTTT. It codes for CASSFMGQGYEKLFF.

This chain uses TRBV4-1 with TRBJ1-1, with 11 bases that match TRBD1. The junction had 4 bases not matched to a gene; V was cut back by 2 bases and J by 2 bases. Per the germline V gene, CDR1 is MGHRA and CDR2 is YSYEKL. The CDR3 runs to 16 residues. The CDR3 bases are TGCGCCAGCAGCCAATGGACAGGGGGCCGAAACACTGAAGCTTTCTTT. It codes for CASSQWTGGRNTEAFF.

This sequence joins TRBV7-2 and TRBJ2-3, with a tentative D call TRBD2 (7 bases). V was cut by 5 bases and J by 1 base, with 13 bases left in between. The CDR3 is made up of 15 amino acids. The V gene's germline CDR1 is SGHTA and CDR2 FQGNSA. CDR3 nucleotides: TGTGCCAGCAGCCCGCGGGGGCGGGGCACAGATACGCAGTATTTT. Translating gives CASSPRGRGTDTQYF.

The CDR3 DNA sequence: TGTGCCAGCAGACCTGGGGTCGACAGTCAGCCCCAGCATTTT. Translating it yields CASRPGVDSQPQHF. The V gene is TRBV6-5, the J gene TRBJ1-5; D perhaps matches TRBD1 (5 bases). Trimming cost V 6 bases and J 6 bases, with 15 bases left between them. In germline, CDR1 is MNHEY, CDR2 SVGAGI. The CDR3 sequence is 14 residues long.

The CDR3 bases are TGTGCCAGCAGCCACCCCGGGAGCACAGATACGCAGTATTTT. Translating it yields CASSHPGSTDTQYF. The genes are TRBV2 and TRBJ2-3; no firm D call. The CDR3 has 14 residues. Germline assignment: CDR1 SNHLY and CDR2 FYNNEI. The V and J ends lost 6 bases and 0 bases respectively, with 10 bases between them.

The genes are TRBV5-6 and TRBJ1-5; D remains unclear. Trimming left V 7 bases short and J 7 bases short, with 15 bases between. The length of the CDR3 is 13 residues. Germline-derived CDR1 and CDR2 are SGHDT and YYEEEE. CDR3 nucleotide sequence: TGTGCCAGCCTATCCATTACCTGGCAGCCCCAGCATTTT. Amino acid sequence: CASLSITWQPQHF.

The table lists this clone with a count of one. V is TRBV19 and J is TRBJ1-2, with 7 positions matching TRBD1. This CDR3 comprises 16 residues. V dropped 10 bases and J dropped 1; count of bases not matched to a gene: 15. CDR1 is LNHDA and CDR2 is SQIVND in the germline V gene (reference sequence). The CDR3 sequence: CATRTLGTAINYGYTF. The DNA for the CDR3 is TGTGCCACCAGGACACTCGGGACAGCGATTAACTATGGCTACACCTTC.

The CDR3 bases are TGTGCCAGTAGGGCAGGCACGAACACCGGGGAGCTGTTTTTT. The encoded protein is CASRAGTNTGELFF. The chain combines TRBV19 with TRBJ2-2; D is ambiguous. The CDR3 loop spans 14 amino acids. Per the germline V gene, CDR1 is LNHDA and CDR2 is SQIVND (reference sequence). The V end lost 6 bases, the J end lost 0 bases, and 8 bases lay between the germline ends. The whole variable domain, remainder taken from reference TRBV19 and TRBJ2-2, is DGGITQSPKYLFRKEGQNVTLSCEQNLNHDAMYWYRQDPGQGLRLIYYSQIVNDFQKGDIAEGYSVSREKKESFPLTVTSAQKNPTAFYLCASRAGTNTGELFFGEGSRLTVL.

CDR3 region: CASSCCRQATPQETQYF. The DNA for the CDR3 is TGTGCCAGCAGTTGTTGCCGACAGGCGACTCCCCAAGAGACCCAGTACTTC. This rearrangement joins TRBV2 to TRBJ2-5; tentative D call: TRBD1 (6 bases). The CDR3 sequence is 17 residues long. The V gene lost 5 bases and the J gene lost 1 base, with 20 bases spanning the gap. From germline, CDR1 is SNHLY and CDR2 FYNNEI.

J is TRBJ1-5 and V is TRBV4-1; D might be TRBD1 (5 bases). The CDR3 length is 14 residues. The V and J ends lost 6 bases and 0 bases respectively, with 9 bases between them. Germline V gene lookup returns CDR1 MGHRA and CDR2 YSYEKL. The CDR3 region is CASRDSNSNQPQHF. The CDR3 DNA follows: TGCGCCAGCAGAGACAGTAATAGCAATCAGCCCCAGCATTTT.

Concerning this clone itself: The junction departs from the called germline gene at one end, perhaps through a read error. The chain links TRBV4-2 to TRBJ1-2; TRBD1 might be the D (6 bases). The germline V gene encodes CDR1 LGHNA and CDR2 YNFKEQ. This CDR3 has 16 amino acids. CDR3 region: CASSQEGSQGIGGHTF. In nucleotides, the CDR3 is TGTGCCAGCAGCCAAGAAGGGTCACAGGGTATCGGTGGCCACACCTTC.

This chain links TRBV7-6 with TRBJ2-7; D not resolved. The CDR3 has 13 residues. The V end was cut by 7 bases, the J end by 2 bases, with 12 bases between. CDR1 and CDR2 (germline): SGHVS, FNYEAQ. The CDR3 loop is CASTRGSTYEQYF. The CDR3 coding sequence is TGTGCCAGCACCCGTGGTAGCACCTACGAGCAGTACTTC.

This rearrangement joins TRBV27 to TRBJ1-2; TRBD1 aligns across 9 bases. The ends lost 8 bases at V and 7 bases at J; junction bases unmatched: 8. The CDR3 length is 13 residues. The V gene's germline CDR1 is MNHEY and CDR2 SMNVEV (reference sequence). The CDR3 region is CASRTQGQGGYTF. The CDR3 DNA reads TGTGCCAGCCGCACCCAGGGACAGGGTGGCTACACCTTC.